The entry below gives a single T cell receptor (beta chain) sequence along with its context. This specimen comes from a study of blood T cell repertoires in COVID-19. Some clones are missing from TCRdb's copy, which holds only in-frame ones; the method was immunoSEQ multiplex PCR. The top ten hold around 0.7% of the sample, which has around 260,000 clones, approximately 91% seen once. The CDR3 is made up of 16 amino acids. V lost 4 bases to trimming and J lost 4 bases; unmatched junction nucleotides: 9. Germline V gives CDR1 MDHEN, CDR2 SYDVKM. This chain uses TRBV28 with TRBJ1-4; 7 nucleotides line up with TRBD1. The clonotype originates from a human donor in a cohort sampled during active COVID-19. Sample: peripheral blood. The CDR3 nucleotides read TGTGCCAGCAGTTCCCCCGGGACAGCTTATAATGAAAAACTGTTTTTT. Translating gives CASSSPGTAYNEKLFF.